What follows describes a single TCR beta chain. Other DNA sequences in this specimen translate into the identical CDR3. This sample was included in a study of blood T cell repertoires in COVID-19. On the study more broadly: From the United States, Italy and Spain came samples of acute and convalescent COVID-19. Sample material is recorded as cDNA or gDNA derived from T cells, B-cell-depleted T cells, or PBMCs.

This CDR3 region has 12 residues. The germline V gene has CDR1 WNHNN and CDR2 SYGVQD (reference sequence). With 2 bases removed from V and 6 bases from J, the gap between germline ends came to 7 bases. As originally analysed: Amplification with reference gene primers provided the estimates of nucleated cell counts. Method: immunoSEQ multiplex PCR; TCRdb's copy keeps in-frame clones and lacks some. V, J and clone size reflect that table, while D and trimming were determined from the DNA. Of 190,000 or so clones in the sample, about 87% were seen once. V and J are TRBV10-1 and TRBJ1-1, with D perhaps matching TRBD1 (5 bases). This clonotype was obtained from a man aged 40-49 years with active or convalescent COVID-19. The specimen sequenced was peripheral blood. The CDR3 loop is CASSEGASEAFF. DNA for the CDR3: TGCGCCAGCAGTGAGGGGGCTTCTGAAGCTTTCTTT.